This record concerns one T cell receptor (beta chain) sequence. This clone came up once. It has no known antigen specificity. Base qualities are not provided; no much larger clone lies one nucleotide away. Using the deep immunoSEQ assay, TCR CDR3 regions were amplified from genomic DNA by multiplex PCR. Extracted genomic DNA from each cell subset was distributed evenly across all wells of several immunoSEQ 96-well plates, and each plate was treated as a replicate. For sorted subsets, each replicate PCR was loaded with 200 ng genomic DNA, equivalent to roughly 30,000 T cell genomes. Purified libraries were measured with a Qubit 3.0 fluorometer, size-checked on a Bioanalyzer 2100, and measured again with the KAPA Library Quantification kit. A separate single-read 150-cycle Illumina NextSeq 550 flow cell was used to sequence each immunoSEQ 96-well plate. As for the original processing: Because the immunoSEQ output held only junctional sequences and lacked quality scores, the filtering could not match the filtering applied to full-length reads. Sequences were annotated with PyIR, a Python wrapper for IgBLAST v1.9, using IMGT germline references to assign V/J genes and CDR3. Any read was removed if the V/J assignment was weak (E-value above 1e-6), the CDR3 was missing, or the read contained stop codons, out-of-frame junctions, or ambiguous translated residues. V3J clonotypes were defined as sequences sharing an identical inferred V gene, J gene, and CDR3 amino acid sequence. Percentage overlap between repertoires was computed as shared unique clonotypes divided by the size of the smaller repertoire. Repertoire richness was assessed with RTK rarefaction, the Chao1 estimator, and Recon v2.1 estimates of unobserved clonotypes. For all TCRbeta clonotypes obtained by the gDNA method from a few donors, generation probabilities were computed with OLGA. Drawn from immuneACCESS, this table holds only the in-frame rearrangements with V and J called that TCRdb kept. Clones are partly lost; checked studies trace under half to an unresolved V gene and leave the rest unexplained. The D gene and trimming were derived from the DNA, and the V and J assignments and clone size from that table. This sample holds approximately 2,300,000 clones; around 93% were observed only once. The top ten clones comprise around 0.38% of the sample.

Donors were healthy HIV-negative adults with no recently reported acute infections or vaccinations. Only Caucasian adults living in Nashville, Tennessee, USA were represented among the donors. Magnetic negative selection was used to enrich CD4+ T cells, after which naive cells were positively selected on CD45RA and the negative fraction became the memory subset. Blood was obtained by leukapheresis, after which PBMCs were separated by Ficoll-Histopaque density gradient centrifugation and cryopreserved in liquid nitrogen vapor phase. Analytical flow cytometry was used to check the purity and quantity of each magnetically sorted T cell population. Each sorted fraction had its genomic DNA isolated and then quantified by UV absorbance on a Nanodrop 2000c. The data were obtained in a study of shared clonotypes between healthy human individuals (dated by TCRdb to 2020 to 2022). With regard to the full study: The cohort included three men and a couple of women between 18 and 49 years of age. Blood TCR repertoires of 5 or 6 healthy adults were deeply sequenced to estimate repertoire size and the extent of clonotype sharing between individuals. Libraries were prepared and TCR repertoires were sequenced by different laboratories using diverse techniques, in order to increase sequencing depth and limit assay-specific biases. For each donor, three plates each were used for CD4 naive and CD4 memory, two plates were used for CD8 naive, and one plate was used for CD8 memory. Leukapheresis yielded between about 0.9 and 10 billion PBMCs per donor.

The germline V gene specifies MGHRA as CDR1 and YSYEKL as CDR2. Relative to germline, V is 4 bases shorter and J is 2 bases shorter, with 15 bases between their ends. Including the terminal cysteine and phenylalanine, the CDR3 comprises 15 residues. Only the CDR3 region is kept as DNA, spanning 45 bases read in frame from base 1. What the research found in general, with its limitations: Sampling was limited to blood, and TCR repertoires in tissue likely differ from TCR repertoires in blood. Naive subsets generally had larger estimated clonotype richness than memory subsets did. Pairwise subsampling indicated that sequencing depth was expected to affect the degree of clonotype sharing among donors. Because the study included only a small number of donors, the genetic and exposure-history diversity represented was limited. Even with the large sequencing depth, rarefaction of the sorted-subset datasets indicated that sequencing was incomplete. Sharing across several donors was observed for about 5% of naive CD4, 3.5% of naive CD8, 2% to 2.5% of memory CD4, and about 0.4% of memory CD8 clonotypes. Higher generation probabilities were observed for clonotypes shared by all four sorted-subset donors than for non-shared clonotypes.

Sequencing input: naive CD4+ T cells from PBMCs. In light of the paper, this sample's cell subset or site label describes: CD45RA+ positively selected. This chain joins TRBV4-1 to TRBJ2-7; TRBD2 is a weak D gene call, 6 bases matching. This sequence originates from a man aged 18 to 29 in good health. Some clones in this sample may be carry-over from other donors' samples. CDR3 region: CASSPDRDFPYEQYF. The sequenced DNA is TGCGCCAGCAGCCCGGACCGGGACTTCCCCTACGAGCAGTACTTC.